This T cell receptor beta chain originates from a study of shared clonotypes between healthy human individuals. This CDR3 comprises 14 residues. The V and J ends lost 0 bases and 5 bases respectively, with 8 bases between them. Germline V gene lookup returns CDR1 MNHEY and CDR2 SVGAGI. This table comes from immunoSEQ multiplex PCR, and its TCRdb copy is limited to in-frame clones, with some not included. Among some 380,000 clones listed, 95% to 97% were seen once. The sample consisted of memory CD8+ T cells sorted from blood. The subset is: CD45RO+ cells pooled with CCR7-negative TemRA cells. The J gene is TRBJ1-5, the V gene TRBV6-5; tentatively, D is TRBD1 (5 bases). This receptor was identified in a man aged 25 to 40 in good health. CDR3 coding DNA: TGTGCCAGCAGTTACTCGGGGGATTATCAGCCCCAGCATTTT. This codes for CASSYSGDYQPQHF.